Listed below are T cell receptor beta chains from one sample, sequenced in a study of blood T cell repertoires in COVID-19. Sequencing used immunoSEQ multiplex PCR; TCRdb keeps in-frame clones, though not all of them. Altogether under 250,000 clones are present, approximately 85% being singletons, with the ten largest covering 5.5% to 6%. What was sequenced was peripheral blood. The receptors were gathered from an elderly woman with COVID-19, enrolled during active disease. CDR3s include the opening cysteine and the closing phenylalanine or tryptophan. The D gene is left open where the match is weak. Size values are once, few and many counts, or a class for expanded clones, and some rows have none.

v_call	clone_size	j_call	d_call	cdr3_aa	cdr3_nt
TRBV5-3	once	TRBJ1-2	NA	CARSLVIIEPNYGYTF	TGTGCCAGAAGCTTGGTGATAATAGAACCTAACTATGGCTACACCTTC
TRBV2	NA	TRBJ2-6	NA	CASTPGPSGANVLTF	TGTGCCAGCACCCCAGGGCCCTCTGGGGCCAACGTCCTGACTTTC
TRBV2	once	TRBJ1-6	TRBD1	CASSPRTGSPLHF	TGTGCCAGCAGTCCGCGGACAGGTTCACCCCTCCACTTT
TRBV3-1/TRBV3-2	NA	TRBJ1-5	NA	CASSQVTSIQPQHF	TGTGCCAGCAGCCAAGTGACAAGTATTCAGCCCCAGCATTTT
TRBV28	NA	TRBJ1-6	NA	CASTSDSLSYNSPLHF	TGTGCCAGCACCTCGGACAGCCTCTCCTATAATTCACCCCTCCACTTT
TRBV27	NA	TRBJ1-6	TRBD1	CASSLGQGSGSPLHF	TGTGCCAGCAGTTTAGGACAGGGATCGGGTTCACCCCTCCACTTT
TRBV15	NA	TRBJ1-5	NA	CATSRDGRGGNQPQHF	TGTGCCACCAGCAGAGATGGGCGGGGCGGCAATCAGCCCCAGCATTTT
TRBV19	NA	TRBJ2-5	TRBD1	CASSMQGARETQYF	TGTGCCAGTAGTATGCAGGGGGCGAGGGAGACCCAGTACTTC
TRBV28	once	TRBJ2-7	NA	CASSLPGVYEQYF	TGTGCCAGCAGTTTGCCAGGGGTGTACGAGCAGTACTTC
TRBV2	NA	TRBJ1-6	NA	CAQAEGSSYNSPLHF	TGTGCCCAGGCGGAGGGCTCTTCCTATAATTCACCCCTCCACTTT
TRBV7-3	NA	TRBJ2-2	NA	CASPNPRARTPGSCFF	NA
TRBV3-1/TRBV3-2	few	TRBJ2-1	NA	CASSPRGVPNNEQFF	TGTGCCAGCAGCCCCAGGGGGGTCCCTAACAATGAGCAGTTCTTC
TRBV3-1/TRBV3-2	NA	TRBJ1-2	NA	CASSQQGYNYGYTF	TGTGCCAGCAGCCAACAGGGATATAACTATGGCTACACCTTC